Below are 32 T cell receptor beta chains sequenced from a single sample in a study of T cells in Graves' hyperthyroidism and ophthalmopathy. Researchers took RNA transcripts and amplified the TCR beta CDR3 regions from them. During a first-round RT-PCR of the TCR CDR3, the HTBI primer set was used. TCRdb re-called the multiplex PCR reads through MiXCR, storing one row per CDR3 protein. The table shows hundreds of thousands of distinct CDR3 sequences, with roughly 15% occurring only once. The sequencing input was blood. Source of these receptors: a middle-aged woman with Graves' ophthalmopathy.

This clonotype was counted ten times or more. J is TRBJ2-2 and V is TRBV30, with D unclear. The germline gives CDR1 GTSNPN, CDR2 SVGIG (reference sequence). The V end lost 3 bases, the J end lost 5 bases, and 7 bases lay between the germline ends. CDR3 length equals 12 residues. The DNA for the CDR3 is TGTGCCTGGAGCCACCTGACCGGGGAGCTGTTTTTT. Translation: CAWSHLTGELFF.

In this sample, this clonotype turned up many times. This CDR3 reads CAWFMMGRNTIYF. The CDR3, as DNA: TGTGCCTGGTTTATGATGGGGCGAAACACCATATATTTT. V gene TRBV30 combines with J gene TRBJ1-3, with D possibly being TRBD1 (5 bases). The CDR3 extends over 13 amino acids. Germline V lookup: CDR1 GTSNPN, CDR2 SVGIG (reference sequence). Deletions cut 5 bases from V and 5 bases from J, with 13 bases between.

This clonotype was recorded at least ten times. CDR3 bases: TGTGCCAGCAGCCCGAGCGGGAACACCGGGGAGCTGTTTTTT. Protein: CASSPSGNTGELFF. The V gene is TRBV7-2, the J gene TRBJ2-2; D may be TRBD2 (5 bases). This CDR3 region has 14 residues. V lost 5 bases and J lost 1, with 8 bases in between. Germline loops: CDR1 SGHTA, CDR2 FQGNSA.

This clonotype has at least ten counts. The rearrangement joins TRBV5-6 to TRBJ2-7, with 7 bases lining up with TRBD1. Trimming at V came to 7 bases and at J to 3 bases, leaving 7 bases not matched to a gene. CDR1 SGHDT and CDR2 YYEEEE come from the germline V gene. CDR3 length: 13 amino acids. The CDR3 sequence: CASDDRDHYEQYF. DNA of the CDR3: TGTGCCAGCGACGACAGGGATCACTACGAGCAGTACTTC.

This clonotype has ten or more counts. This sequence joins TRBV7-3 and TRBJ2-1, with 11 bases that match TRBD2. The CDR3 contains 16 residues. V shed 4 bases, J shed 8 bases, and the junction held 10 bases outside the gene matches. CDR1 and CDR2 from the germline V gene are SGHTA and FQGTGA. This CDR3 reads CASSSGTSGLRDEQFF. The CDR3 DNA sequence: TGTGCCAGCAGCTCCGGGACTAGCGGACTACGGGATGAGCAGTTCTTC.

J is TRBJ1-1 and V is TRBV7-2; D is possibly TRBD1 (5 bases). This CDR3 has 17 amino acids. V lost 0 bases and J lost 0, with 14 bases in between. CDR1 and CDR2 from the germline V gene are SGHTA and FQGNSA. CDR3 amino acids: CASSLAAGSRMNTEAFF. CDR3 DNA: TGTGCCAGCAGCTTAGCGGCAGGGTCAAGGATGAACACTGAAGCTTTCTTT.

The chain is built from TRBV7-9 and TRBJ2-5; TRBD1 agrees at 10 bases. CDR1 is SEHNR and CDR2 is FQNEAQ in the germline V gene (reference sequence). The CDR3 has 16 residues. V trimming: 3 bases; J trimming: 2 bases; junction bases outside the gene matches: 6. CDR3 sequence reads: CASSFGTGDMQETQYF. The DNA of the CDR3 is TGTGCCAGCAGCTTTGGGACAGGGGATATGCAAGAGACCCAGTACTTC.

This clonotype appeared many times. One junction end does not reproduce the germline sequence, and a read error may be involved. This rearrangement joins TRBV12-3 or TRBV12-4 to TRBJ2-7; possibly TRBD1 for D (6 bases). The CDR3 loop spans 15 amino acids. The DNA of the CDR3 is TGTGTCAGCACCTTGGGACACCCGGGCACCTACGAGCAGTACTTC. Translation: CVSTLGHPGTYEQYF.

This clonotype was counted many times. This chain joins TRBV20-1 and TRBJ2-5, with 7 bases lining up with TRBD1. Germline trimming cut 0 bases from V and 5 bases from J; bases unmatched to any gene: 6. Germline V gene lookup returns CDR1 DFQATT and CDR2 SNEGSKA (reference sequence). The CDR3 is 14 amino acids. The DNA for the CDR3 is TGCAGTGCTAGAGATCCGAGGGGGCGGGAGACCCAGTACTTC. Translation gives CSARDPRGRETQYF.

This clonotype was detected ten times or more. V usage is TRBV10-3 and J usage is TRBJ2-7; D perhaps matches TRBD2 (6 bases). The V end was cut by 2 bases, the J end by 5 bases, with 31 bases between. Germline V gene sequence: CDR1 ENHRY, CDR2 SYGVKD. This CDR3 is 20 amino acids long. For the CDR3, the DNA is TGTGCCATCAGTGAGAATACAGGAGGCGGGGATTTAGTCGGAGCGGACGAGCAGTACTTC. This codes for CAISENTGGGDLVGADEQYF.

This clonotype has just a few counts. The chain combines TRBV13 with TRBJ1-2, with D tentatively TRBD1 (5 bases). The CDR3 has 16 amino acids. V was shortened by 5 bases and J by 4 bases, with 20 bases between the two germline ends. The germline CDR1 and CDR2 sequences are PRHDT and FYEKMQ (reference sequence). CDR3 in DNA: TGTGCCAGCAGCCCCTCTGGTGAAGGGGACCCCTATGGCTACACCTTC. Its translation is CASSPSGEGDPYGYTF.

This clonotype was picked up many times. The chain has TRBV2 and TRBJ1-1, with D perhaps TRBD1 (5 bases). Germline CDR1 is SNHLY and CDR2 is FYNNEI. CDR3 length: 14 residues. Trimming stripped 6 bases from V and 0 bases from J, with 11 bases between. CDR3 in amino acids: CASRETEMNTEAFF. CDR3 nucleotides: TGTGCCAGCAGAGAGACAGAGATGAACACTGAAGCTTTCTTT.

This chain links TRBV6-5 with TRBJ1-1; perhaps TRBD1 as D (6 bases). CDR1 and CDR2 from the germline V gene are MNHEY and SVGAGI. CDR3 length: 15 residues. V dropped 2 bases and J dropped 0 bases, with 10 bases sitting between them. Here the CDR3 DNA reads TGTGCCAGCAGTTACACAGGGTCGGTGAACACTGAAGCTTTCTTT. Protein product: CASSYTGSVNTEAFF.

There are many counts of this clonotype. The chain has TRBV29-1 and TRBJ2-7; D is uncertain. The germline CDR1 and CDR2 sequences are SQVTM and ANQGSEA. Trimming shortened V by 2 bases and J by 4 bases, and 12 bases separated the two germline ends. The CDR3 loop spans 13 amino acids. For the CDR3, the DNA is TGCAGCGTTGAACTCGGCACATCATACGAGCAGTACTTC. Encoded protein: CSVELGTSYEQYF.

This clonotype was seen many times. CDR3 in amino acids: CASSAAGGVVETQYF. CDR3 DNA: TGTGCCAGCAGTGCAGCGGGAGGTGTTGTGGAGACCCAGTACTTC. This chain uses TRBV28 with TRBJ2-5; the match to TRBD2 covers 9 bases. Germline trimming cut 5 bases from V and 5 bases from J; bases unmatched to any gene: 9. Germline V gives CDR1 MDHEN, CDR2 SYDVKM. CDR3 length equals 15 residues.

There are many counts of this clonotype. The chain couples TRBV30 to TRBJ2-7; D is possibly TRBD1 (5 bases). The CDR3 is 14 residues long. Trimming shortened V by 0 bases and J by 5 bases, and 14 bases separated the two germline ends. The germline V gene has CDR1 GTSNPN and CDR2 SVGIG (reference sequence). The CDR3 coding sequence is TGTGCCTGGAGTGTACCCGGACAAGTGGACGAGCAGTACTTC. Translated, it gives CAWSVPGQVDEQYF. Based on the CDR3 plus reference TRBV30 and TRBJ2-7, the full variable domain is SQTIHQWPATLVQPVGSPLSLECTVEGTSNPNLYWYRQAAGRGLQLLFYSVGIGQISSEVPQNLSASRPQDRQFILSSKKLLLSDSGFYLCAWSVPGQVDEQYFGPGTRLTVT.

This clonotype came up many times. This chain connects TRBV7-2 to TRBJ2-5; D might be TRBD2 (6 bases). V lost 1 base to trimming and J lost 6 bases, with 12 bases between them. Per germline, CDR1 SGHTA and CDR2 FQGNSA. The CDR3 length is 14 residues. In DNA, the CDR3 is TGTGCCAGCAGCTTAGGGGGCGGGAAAAAGACCCAGTACTTC. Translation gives CASSLGGGKKTQYF.

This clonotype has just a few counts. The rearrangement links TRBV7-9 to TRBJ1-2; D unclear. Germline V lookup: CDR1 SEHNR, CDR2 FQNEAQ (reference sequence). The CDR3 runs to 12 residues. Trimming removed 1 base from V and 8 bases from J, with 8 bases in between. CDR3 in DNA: TGTGCCAGCAGCTTAGTCAAGCGAGGCTACACCTTC. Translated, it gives CASSLVKRGYTF.

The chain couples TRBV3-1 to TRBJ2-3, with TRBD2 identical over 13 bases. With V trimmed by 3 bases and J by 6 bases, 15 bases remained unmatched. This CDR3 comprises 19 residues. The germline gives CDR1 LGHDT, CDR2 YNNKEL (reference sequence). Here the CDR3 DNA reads TGTGCCAGCAGCCATGGACCTTGGACTAGCGGGAGCCCTACGGATACGCAGTATTTT. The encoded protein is CASSHGPWTSGSPTDTQYF.

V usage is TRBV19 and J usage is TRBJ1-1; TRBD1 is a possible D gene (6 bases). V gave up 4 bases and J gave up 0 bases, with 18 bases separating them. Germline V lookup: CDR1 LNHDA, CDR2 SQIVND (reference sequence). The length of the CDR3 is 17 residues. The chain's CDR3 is CASSTAWTAVMNTEAFF. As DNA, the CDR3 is TGTGCCAGTAGTACGGCTTGGACAGCCGTTATGAACACTGAAGCTTTCTTT.

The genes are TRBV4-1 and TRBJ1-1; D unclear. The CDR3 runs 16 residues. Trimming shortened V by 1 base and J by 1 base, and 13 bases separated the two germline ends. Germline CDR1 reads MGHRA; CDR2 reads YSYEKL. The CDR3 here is CASSQALASGNTEAFF. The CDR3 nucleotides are TGCGCCAGCAGCCAAGCGCTGGCCTCGGGGAACACTGAAGCTTTCTTT.

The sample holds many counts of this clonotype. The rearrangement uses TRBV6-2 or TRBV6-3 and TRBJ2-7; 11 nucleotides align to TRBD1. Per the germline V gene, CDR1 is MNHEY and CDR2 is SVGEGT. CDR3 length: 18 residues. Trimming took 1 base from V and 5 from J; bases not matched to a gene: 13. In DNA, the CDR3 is TGTGCCAGCAGTTACTTGCTGGACAGGGGGCGCCTAAGGAACGAGCAGTACTTC. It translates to CASSYLLDRGRLRNEQYF.

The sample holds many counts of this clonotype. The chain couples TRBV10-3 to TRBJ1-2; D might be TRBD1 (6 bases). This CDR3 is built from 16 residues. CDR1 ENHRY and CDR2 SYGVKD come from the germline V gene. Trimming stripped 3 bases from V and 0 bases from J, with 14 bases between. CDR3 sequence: CAISDRQGTANYGYTF. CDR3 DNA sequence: TGTGCCATCAGTGATAGGCAGGGGACGGCTAACTATGGCTACACCTTC.

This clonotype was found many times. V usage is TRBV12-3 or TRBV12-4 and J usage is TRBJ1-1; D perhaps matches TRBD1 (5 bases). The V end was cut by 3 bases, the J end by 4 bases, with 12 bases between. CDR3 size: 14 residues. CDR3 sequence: CASSLIGATTEAFF. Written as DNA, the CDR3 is TGTGCCAGCAGTTTGATCGGGGCGACCACTGAAGCTTTCTTT.

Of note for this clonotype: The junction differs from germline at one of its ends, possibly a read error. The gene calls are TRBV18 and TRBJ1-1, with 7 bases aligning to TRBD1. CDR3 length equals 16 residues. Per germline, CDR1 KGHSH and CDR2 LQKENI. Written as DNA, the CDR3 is TGTACCAGCTCAACCGGAGGGGGCGGAGTGAACACTGAAGCTTTCTTT. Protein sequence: CTSSTGGGGVNTEAFF.

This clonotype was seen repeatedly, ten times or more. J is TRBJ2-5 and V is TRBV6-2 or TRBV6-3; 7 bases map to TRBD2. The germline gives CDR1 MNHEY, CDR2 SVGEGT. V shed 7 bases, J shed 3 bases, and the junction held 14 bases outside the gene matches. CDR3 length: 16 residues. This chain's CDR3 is CASIMRGSWTKETQYF. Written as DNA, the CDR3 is TGTGCCAGCATTATGCGGGGGTCTTGGACCAAAGAGACCCAGTACTTC.

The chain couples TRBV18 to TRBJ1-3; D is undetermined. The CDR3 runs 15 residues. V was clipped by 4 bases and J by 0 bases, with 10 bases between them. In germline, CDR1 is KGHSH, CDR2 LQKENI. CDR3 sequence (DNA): TGTGCCAGCTCACTAACAGAAGGCTCTGGAAACACCATATATTTT. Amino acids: CASSLTEGSGNTIYF.

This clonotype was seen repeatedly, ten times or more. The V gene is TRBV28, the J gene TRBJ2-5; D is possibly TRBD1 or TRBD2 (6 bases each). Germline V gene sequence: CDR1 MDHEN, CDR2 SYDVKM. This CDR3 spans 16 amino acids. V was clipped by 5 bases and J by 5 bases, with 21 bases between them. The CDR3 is CASSLGGSGDGETQYF. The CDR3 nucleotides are TGTGCCAGCAGTCTGGGGGGCTCAGGGGATGGCGAGACCCAGTACTTC.

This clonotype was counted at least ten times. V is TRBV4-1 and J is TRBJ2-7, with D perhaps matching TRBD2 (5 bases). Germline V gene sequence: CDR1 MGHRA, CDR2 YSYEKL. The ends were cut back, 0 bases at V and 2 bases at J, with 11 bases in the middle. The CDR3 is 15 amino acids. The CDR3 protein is CASSQERRKTYEQYF. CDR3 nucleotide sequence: TGCGCCAGCAGCCAAGAAAGGAGGAAGACCTACGAGCAGTACTTC.

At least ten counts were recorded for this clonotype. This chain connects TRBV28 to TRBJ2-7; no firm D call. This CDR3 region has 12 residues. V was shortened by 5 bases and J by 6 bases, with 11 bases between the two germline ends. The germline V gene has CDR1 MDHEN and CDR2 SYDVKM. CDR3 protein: CASSTGWGEQYF. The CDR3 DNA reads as TGTGCCAGCAGTACTGGTTGGGGCGAGCAGTACTTC.

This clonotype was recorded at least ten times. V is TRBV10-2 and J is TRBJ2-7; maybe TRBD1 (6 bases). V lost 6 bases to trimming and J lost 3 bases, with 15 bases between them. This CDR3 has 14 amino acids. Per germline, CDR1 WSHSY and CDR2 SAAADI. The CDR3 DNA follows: TGCGCCAGCAGGGACAGTTTGGATCGCTACGAGCAGTACTTC. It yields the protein CASRDSLDRYEQYF.

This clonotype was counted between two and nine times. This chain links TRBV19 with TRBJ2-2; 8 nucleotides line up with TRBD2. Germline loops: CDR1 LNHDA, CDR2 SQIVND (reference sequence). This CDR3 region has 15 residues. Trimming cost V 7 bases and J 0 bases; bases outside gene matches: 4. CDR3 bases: TGTGCCAGTACCGCACTAGCGGCGAACACCGGGGAGCTGTTTTTT. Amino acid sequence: CASTALAANTGELFF.